This T cell receptor beta chain was recorded in a study of cytomegalovirus exposure and HLA in healthy donors. This clone was detected a few times. Other DNA sequences in this sample translate to the same CDR3. The PCR made use of 60 Vbeta and 13 Jbeta primers. Clones were sequenced by immunoSEQ multiplex PCR, and TCRdb holds only the in-frame ones, with some missing. Of around 150,000 clones in the sample, 60% to 80% were seen once. V shed 0 bases and J shed 1 base, with 7 bases lying between them. There are 15 residues in the CDR3. Germline-derived CDR1 and CDR2 are SGDLS and YYNGEE. This chain uses TRBV9 with TRBJ2-2; perhaps TRBD2 as D (5 bases). Sequences were obtained from PBMCs. This sequence was found in a woman aged 45-65 years in good health and CMV-seronegative. The CDR3 is CASSVVAGNTGELFF. The DNA for the CDR3 is TGTGCCAGCAGCGTAGTCGCGGGGAACACCGGGGAGCTGTTTTTT.